Listed here are 29 T cell receptor beta chains from one sample, sequenced in a study of shared clonotypes between healthy human individuals. TCRdb keeps only in-frame clones here, not all; method: immunoSEQ multiplex PCR. In the table there are about 1 million clones, 78% of which are singletons. The sequenced sample was memory CD4+ T cells from PBMCs. Subset here: CD45RA-negative fraction. The receptors shown here come from a man younger than 35 in good health. Some clones in this sample may be carry-over from other donors' samples.

This clone has only a few counts. The CDR3 nucleotides read TGTGCCATCAGTGAGTCCAGGGTGAATCAGGAGACCCAGTACTTC. It translates to CAISESRVNQETQYF. This chain joins TRBV10-3 and TRBJ2-5, with D maybe TRBD1 (5 bases). Germline CDR1 ENHRY, CDR2 SYGVKD. The CDR3 sequence is 15 residues long. V was clipped by 0 bases and J by 5 bases, with 13 bases between them.

The V call is TRBV6-1, the J call TRBJ2-6; D possibly corresponds to TRBD1 (5 bases). Trimming took 1 base from V and 4 from J, leaving 20 bases between them. Germline V lookup: CDR1 MNHNS, CDR2 SASEGT. This CDR3 has 19 amino acids. This chain's CDR3 is CASSEGVGHTSAGANVLTF. For the CDR3, the DNA is TGTGCCAGCAGTGAAGGTGTGGGGCATACGTCAGCAGGGGCCAACGTCCTGACTTTC.

J is TRBJ1-1 and V is TRBV7-9; possible D gene TRBD1, 6 bases. From germline, CDR1 is SEHNR and CDR2 FQNEAQ (reference sequence). V was pared by 9 bases and J by 11 bases, with 16 bases between. The CDR3 sequence is 11 residues long. The CDR3 region is CASHGGDKAFF. The DNA for the CDR3 is TGTGCCAGTCACGGGGGCGACAAGGCTTTCTTT.

This rearrangement joins TRBV5-1 to TRBJ1-1, with D possibly being TRBD1 (5 bases). The CDR3 runs to 13 residues. The germline V and J ends were trimmed by 0 bases and 6 bases, with 9 bases remaining between them. CDR1 and CDR2 from the germline V gene are SGHRS and YFSETQ. CDR3 DNA: TGCGCCAGCAGCTTGGGTCAGGGACCTGAAGCTTTCTTT. Protein: CASSLGQGPEAFF.

V is TRBV28 and J is TRBJ2-5; 11 nucleotides agree with TRBD1. Per the germline V gene, CDR1 is MDHEN and CDR2 is SYDVKM. Unmatched junction bases numbered 4, after V lost 5 bases and J lost 2 bases. This CDR3 has 15 amino acids. The CDR3 is CASSPGTGGQETQYF. The CDR3 bases are TGTGCCAGCAGTCCAGGGACAGGGGGGCAAGAGACCCAGTACTTC.

This clone was recorded only once. V is TRBV4-1 and J is TRBJ1-1, with D possibly matching TRBD1 (6 bases). The CDR3 has 14 residues. Trimming pared 1 base from V and 11 bases from J, leaving 17 bases between. From germline, CDR1 is MGHRA and CDR2 YSYEKL. DNA for the CDR3: TGCGCCAGCAGCCAAGCGCGACAGGCCCTGGCCGCTTTCTTT. This sequence encodes CASSQARQALAAFF.

This clone was seen only once. This rearrangement joins TRBV19 to TRBJ2-7; 12 bases line up with TRBD2. CDR3 length equals 15 residues. With V trimmed by 10 bases and J by 6 bases, 13 bases remained unmatched. CDR1 LNHDA and CDR2 SQIVND come from the germline V gene (reference sequence). CDR3 sequence reads: CATRTSGTSPGEQYF. DNA of the CDR3: TGTGCCACCCGGACTAGCGGGACCTCCCCAGGCGAGCAGTACTTC.

The chain has TRBV5-1 and TRBJ2-1, with 9 nucleotides matching TRBD2. The CDR3 extends over 15 amino acids. Germline assignment: CDR1 SGHRS and CDR2 YFSETQ. Unmatched junction bases numbered 14, after V lost 4 bases and J lost 12 bases. CDR3 bases: TGCGCCAGCAGCCAATTACCGGGACTAGCTGAGGGGCAGTTCTTC. Its protein is CASSQLPGLAEGQFF.

This rearrangement joins TRBV7-2 to TRBJ2-5; D remains ambiguous. Germline CDR1 SGHTA, CDR2 FQGNSA. The CDR3 is made up of 13 amino acids. Trimming took 1 base from V and 5 from J, leaving 8 bases between them. The CDR3 protein is CASSLVLYETQYF. The CDR3 DNA sequence: TGTGCCAGCAGCTTAGTCTTGTACGAGACCCAGTACTTC.

The chain joins TRBV7-8 to TRBJ2-2, with TRBD1 matching 9 bases. The CDR3 loop spans 15 amino acids. Trimming at V came to 4 bases and at J to 8 bases, leaving 8 bases not matched to a gene. Germline-derived CDR1 and CDR2 are SGHVS and FQNEAQ. CDR3 sequence reads: CASSSRDRATGELFF. CDR3 in DNA: TGTGCCAGCAGCTCCCGGGACAGGGCCACGGGGGAGCTGTTTTTT.

The gene calls are TRBV11-2 and TRBJ1-4; the D gene is possibly TRBD1 (6 bases). Per the germline V gene, CDR1 is SGHAT and CDR2 is FQNNGV. This CDR3 has 15 amino acids. Trimming shortened V by 3 bases and J by 8 bases, and 16 bases separated the two germline ends. The CDR3 reads CASSFVGGRGEKLFF. CDR3 nucleotide sequence: TGTGCCAGCAGCTTTGTGGGGGGCAGAGGGGAAAAACTGTTTTTT. Full variable domain (remainder filled in from reference TRBV11-2 and TRBJ1-4): EAGVAQSPRYKIIEKRQSVAFWCNPISGHATLYWYQQILGQGPKLLIQFQNNGVVDDSQLPKDRFSAERLKGVDSTLKIQPAKLEDSAVYLCASSFVGGRGEKLFFGSGTQLSVL.

The chain couples TRBV6-6 to TRBJ1-1; 7 bases map to TRBD1. The CDR3 runs to 15 residues. From germline, CDR1 is MNHNY and CDR2 SVGAGI (reference sequence). Trimming took 6 bases from V and 5 from J; bases not matched to a gene: 12. As DNA, the CDR3 is TGTGCCAGCAGCTTCCCCAGACAGGGAAAGACTGAAGCTTTCTTT. Protein: CASSFPRQGKTEAFF.

The chain links TRBV28 to TRBJ2-2; 16 bases match TRBD2. With 4 bases clipped from V and 4 bases from J, the junction kept 21 bases outside the gene matches. The germline gives CDR1 MDHEN, CDR2 SYDVKM. This CDR3 region has 23 residues. The CDR3 loop is CASSSPWTGLGLAGGPGTGELFF. The CDR3 nucleotides are TGTGCCAGCAGTTCCCCTTGGACAGGACTGGGACTAGCGGGAGGGCCGGGCACCGGGGAGCTGTTTTTT.

Concerning this clone: The same CDR3 arises from other DNA sequences in this sample as well. The chain carries TRBV18 and TRBJ2-5; 9 bases line up with TRBD1. CDR3 length equals 13 residues. Germline values: CDR1 KGHSH, CDR2 LQKENI. Germline trimming cut 3 bases from V and 5 bases from J; bases unmatched to any gene: 1. CDR3 sequence: CASSPGQGETQYF. CDR3 DNA: TGTGCCAGCTCACCTGGACAGGGGGAGACCCAGTACTTC.

This clone was detected ten times or more. V gene TRBV27 combines with J gene TRBJ2-7; 8 nucleotides match TRBD2. V lost 3 bases to trimming and J lost 4 bases; unmatched junction nucleotides: 8. Germline CDR1 MNHEY, CDR2 SMNVEV (reference sequence). The CDR3 loop spans 15 amino acids. The CDR3 DNA reads TGTGCCAGCAGTTTTCGGGGGGGGGCGGCATACGAGCAGTACTTC. Protein sequence: CASSFRGGAAYEQYF.

The V and J genes are TRBV2 and TRBJ2-7; D may be TRBD2 (6 bases). This CDR3 is 14 amino acids long. V was shortened by 6 bases and J by 6 bases, with 18 bases between the two germline ends. Germline CDR1 SNHLY, CDR2 FYNNEI. The CDR3 coding sequence is TGTGCCAGCAGGGGGGGTTTGGCCTGGATCGAGCAGTACTTC. Its translation is CASRGGLAWIEQYF.

The V gene is TRBV6-1, the J gene TRBJ1-1; D may be TRBD1 (5 bases). Germline-derived CDR1 and CDR2 are MNHNS and SASEGT. The V and J ends lost 6 bases and 1 base respectively, with 12 bases between them. The CDR3 length is 14 residues. The DNA of the CDR3 is TGTGCCAGCAGCGAGGGGTTCCCGAACACTGAAGCTTTCTTT. It translates to CASSEGFPNTEAFF.

J is TRBJ1-6 and V is TRBV15, with unresolved D. The germline CDR1 and CDR2 sequences are LNHNV and YYDKDF (reference sequence). V lost 1 base and J lost 7, with 14 bases in between. The CDR3 covers 16 residues. The CDR3 sequence is CATSRGPGGDNSPLHF. The CDR3 bases are TGTGCCACCAGCAGAGGACCAGGAGGTGACAATTCACCCCTCCACTTT. The entire variable domain, with the rest obtained from reference TRBV15 and TRBJ1-6, is as follows: DAMVIQNPRYQVTQFGKPVTLSCSQTLNHNVMYWYQQKSSQAPKLLFHYYDKDFNNEADTPDNFQSRRPNTSFCFLDIRSPGLGDTAMYLCATSRGPGGDNSPLHFGNGTRLTVT.

The chain combines TRBV7-3 with TRBJ1-2; D is perhaps TRBD1 (5 bases). There are 15 residues in the CDR3. Germline-derived CDR1 and CDR2 are SGHTA and FQGTGA. Trimming left V 5 bases short and J 6 bases short, with 19 bases between. CDR3 in amino acids: CASSPLPGDGDGYTF. CDR3 sequence (DNA): TGTGCCAGCAGCCCCTTACCCGGGGACGGAGATGGCTACACCTTC.

The chain has TRBV7-9 and TRBJ2-3; 11 bases fit TRBD2. The ends lost 4 bases at V and 5 bases at J; junction bases unmatched: 8. Germline V gene sequence: CDR1 SEHNR, CDR2 FQNEAQ (reference sequence). The CDR3 length is 16 residues. CDR3 DNA sequence: TGTGCCAGCAGCTCACTTAGCGGGAGGGCCTTAGATACGCAGTATTTT. This gives the protein CASSSLSGRALDTQYF.

The J gene is TRBJ2-1, the V gene TRBV5-4; D gene unclear. The V gene lost 1 base and the J gene lost 8 bases, with 10 bases spanning the gap. This CDR3 is built from 13 residues. CDR1 is SGHNT, CDR2 YYREEE, per germline (reference sequence). This CDR3 is CASSLFPVDEQFF. The CDR3 DNA reads as TGTGCCAGCAGCTTGTTCCCGGTCGATGAGCAGTTCTTC.

Comments on this clone: The sample contains more than one DNA sequence encoding this CDR3. The gene calls are TRBV20-1 and TRBJ2-7; D ambiguous. Germline CDR1 reads DFQATT; CDR2 reads SNEGSKA (reference sequence). V gave up 6 bases and J gave up 4 bases, with 10 bases separating them. The CDR3 is made up of 11 amino acids. CDR3 DNA: TGCAGTGCCTCAGACAAGTACGAGCAGTACTTC. This encodes CSASDKYEQYF.

This chain uses TRBV2 with TRBJ2-2; the match to TRBD2 covers 11 bases. V lost 6 bases and J lost 1; bases outside the gene matches: 4. Germline V CDR1 and CDR2: SNHLY, FYNNEI. This CDR3 comprises 16 residues. The CDR3 spells CASRPTSGGNTGELFF. The CDR3 bases are TGTGCCAGCAGGCCCACTAGCGGGGGGAACACCGGGGAGCTGTTTTTT.

The chain combines TRBV2 with TRBJ2-2; possibly TRBD1 for D (5 bases). Germline CDR1 is SNHLY and CDR2 is FYNNEI. V was shortened by 5 bases and J by 1 base, with 11 bases between the two germline ends. The CDR3 is 15 residues long. The DNA for the CDR3 is TGTGCCAGCAGTCGACCCCAGGGGAACACCGGGGAGCTGTTTTTT. Its protein product is CASSRPQGNTGELFF.

V and J are TRBV27 and TRBJ2-3, with D hard to call. V was clipped by 7 bases and J by 1 base, with 12 bases between them. There are 14 residues in the CDR3. CDR1 MNHEY and CDR2 SMNVEV come from the germline V gene (reference sequence). The DNA for the CDR3 is TGTGCCAGCACATCAAGGGCTCGCACAGATACGCAGTATTTT. Its protein is CASTSRARTDTQYF.

The rearrangement links TRBV19 to TRBJ1-1; 8 nucleotides agree with TRBD1. The CDR3 contains 14 residues. Germline CDR1 is LNHDA and CDR2 is SQIVND (reference sequence). The V segment lost 5 bases and the J segment 5 bases; nucleotides outside the gene matches: 7. The CDR3 bases are TGTGCCAGTAGTGCCCCCCGGGACAGGACTGAAGCTTTCTTT. Protein product: CASSAPRDRTEAFF.

To note about this clone: The same CDR3 is also encoded by other DNA sequences in this sample. The rearrangement joins TRBV5-1 to TRBJ1-1, with 7 nucleotides matching TRBD1. In germline, CDR1 is SGHRS, CDR2 YFSETQ. The junction had 1 base not matched to a gene; V was cut back by 1 base and J by 1 base. The CDR3 runs 14 residues. This CDR3 reads CASSLTGENTEAFF. The DNA for the CDR3 is TGCGCCAGCAGCTTGACAGGGGAGAACACTGAAGCTTTCTTT.

This clone was picked up one time. J is TRBJ2-7 and V is TRBV5-8, with D perhaps matching TRBD2 (6 bases). Germline loops: CDR1 SGHTS, CDR2 YDEGEE. CDR3 length: 15 amino acids. Trimming removed 0 bases at V and 0 bases at J, with 10 bases between. The chain's CDR3 is CASSLVGTPSYEQYF. In nucleotides, the CDR3 is TGTGCCAGCAGCTTGGTTGGGACTCCCTCCTACGAGCAGTACTTC.

This clone was seen once. The rearrangement joins TRBV7-2 to TRBJ2-1, with 7 positions matching TRBD2. The CDR3 loop spans 16 amino acids. CDR1 is SGHTA, CDR2 FQGNSA, per germline. J gave up 0 bases and V 4 bases, and 6 bases lay outside the gene matches. The CDR3 loop is CASSSASGNSYNEQFF. CDR3 in DNA: TGTGCCAGCAGCTCCGCTAGCGGAAACTCCTACAATGAGCAGTTCTTC. The variable domain in full, completed from reference TRBV7-2 and TRBJ2-1, reads GAGVSQSPSNKVTEKGKDVELRCDPISGHTALYWYRQSLGQGLEFLIYFQGNSAPDKSGLPSDRFSAERTGGSVSTLTIQRTQQEDSAVYLCASSSASGNSYNEQFFGPGTRLTVL.